The T cell receptor (beta chain) under discussion was sequenced for a study of siplizumab effects on memory and regulatory T cells. The assay was immunoSEQ multiplex PCR, and TCRdb's table has in-frame clones only and misses some. The profile covers some 100,000 clones, with 92% appearing a single time and 0.65% to 0.8% taken by the ten largest. This clone was recorded only once. Its target is not known. Study findings and constraints: Naive or memory phenotype assignment was not possible for roughly 80-97% of proliferating CD4+ or CD8+ clones. The alloreactive clones that mapped to unstimulated subsets made up only a minor fraction.

The CDR3 runs to 15 residues. Germline V gives CDR1 SGHRS, CDR2 YFSETQ. V was cut by 0 bases and J by 2 bases, with 10 bases left in between. Sequenced: Tregs sorted from blood. The chain couples TRBV5-1 to TRBJ2-3; possible D gene TRBD1, 6 bases. This TCR was sampled from a human donor in good health. The CDR3 nucleotides are TGCGCCAGCAGCTTGGATGGACAGAACACAGATACGCAGTATTTT. Its translation is CASSLDGQNTDTQYF.